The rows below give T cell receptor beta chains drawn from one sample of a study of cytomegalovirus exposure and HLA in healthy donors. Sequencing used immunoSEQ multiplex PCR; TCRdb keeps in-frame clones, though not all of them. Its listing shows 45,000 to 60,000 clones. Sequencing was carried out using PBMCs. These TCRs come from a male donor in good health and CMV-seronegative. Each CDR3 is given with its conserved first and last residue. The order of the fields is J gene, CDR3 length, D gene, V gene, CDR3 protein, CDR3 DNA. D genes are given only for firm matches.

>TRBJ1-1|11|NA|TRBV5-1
CASTHGGSDFF
TGCGCCAGCACCCATGGGGGGAGCGATTTCTTT
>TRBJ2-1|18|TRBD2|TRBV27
CASSLVASGGPPYNEQFF
TGTGCCAGCAGTTTAGTGGCTAGCGGGGGTCCACCTTACAATGAGCAGTTCTTC
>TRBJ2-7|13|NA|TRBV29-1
CSVSTGTSYEQYF
TGCAGCGTTTCTACAGGGACCTCCTACGAGCAGTACTTC
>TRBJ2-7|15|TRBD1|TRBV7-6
CASSLAGGEIHEQYF
TGTGCCAGCAGCTTAGCAGGGGGCGAGATCCACGAGCAGTACTTC
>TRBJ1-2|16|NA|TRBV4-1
CASSQDQTGVNYGYTF
TGCGCCAGCAGCCAAGATCAGACAGGAGTGAACTATGGCTACACCTTC
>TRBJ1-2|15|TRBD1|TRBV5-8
CASSLDPGGYYGYTF
TGTGCCAGCAGCTTGGACCCAGGGGGCTACTATGGCTACACCTTC
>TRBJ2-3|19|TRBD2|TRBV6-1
CASSVSGTSGGGWTDTQYF
TGTGCCAGCAGTGTATCCGGGACTAGCGGGGGGGGTTGGACAGATACGCAGTATTTT
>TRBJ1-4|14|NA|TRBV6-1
CASSEGGGAEKLFF
TGTGCCAGCAGTGAAGGGGGGGGTGCTGAAAAACTGTTTTTT
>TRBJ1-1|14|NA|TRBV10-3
CAISESTGGTEAFF
TGTGCCATCAGTGAGTCGACCGGAGGCACTGAAGCTTTCTTT
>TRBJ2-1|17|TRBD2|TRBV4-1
CASSPAVNAGLEDEQFF
TGCGCCAGCAGCCCTGCGGTCAACGCGGGACTAGAGGATGAGCAGTTCTTC
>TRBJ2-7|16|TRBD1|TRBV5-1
CASSDGQGAKSYEQYF
TGCGCCAGCAGCGACGGACAGGGGGCTAAGTCCTACGAGCAGTACTTC
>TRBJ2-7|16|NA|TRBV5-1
CASSLNGDRNRPEQYF
TGCGCCAGCAGCTTGAACGGCGACAGAAACAGACCCGAGCAGTACTTC
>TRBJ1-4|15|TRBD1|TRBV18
CASSPTGATNEKLFF
TGTGCCAGCTCACCAACAGGGGCAACTAATGAAAAACTGTTTTTT
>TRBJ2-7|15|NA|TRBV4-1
CASSQEFTGSYEQYF
TGCGCCAGCAGCCAAGAATTTACAGGGTCCTACGAGCAGTACTTC
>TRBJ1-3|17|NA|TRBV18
CASSPSTNPGSGNTIYF
TGTGCCAGCTCACCGTCGACAAACCCTGGTTCTGGAAACACCATATATTTT
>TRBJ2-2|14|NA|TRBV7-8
CASSLVAYTGELFF
TGTGCCAGCAGCTTAGTGGCTTACACCGGGGAGCTGTTTTTT
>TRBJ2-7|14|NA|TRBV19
CASSTSRGTYEQYF
TGTGCCAGTAGTACATCCCGGGGAACCTACGAGCAGTACTTC
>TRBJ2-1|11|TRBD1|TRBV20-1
CSTGDYNEQFF
TGCTCTACAGGGGACTACAATGAGCAGTTCTTC
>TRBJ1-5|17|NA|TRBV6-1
CASSEVGHLYSNQPQHF
TGTGCCAGCAGTGAGGTCGGACACCTCTATAGCAATCAGCCCCAGCATTTT
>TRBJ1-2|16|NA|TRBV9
CASSVVRGPEDYGYTF
TGTGCCAGCAGCGTAGTGAGAGGGCCCGAGGACTATGGCTACACCTTC
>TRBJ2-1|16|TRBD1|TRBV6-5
CASSWGQGGIYNEQFF
TGTGCCAGCAGTTGGGGACAGGGGGGGATCTACAATGAGCAGTTCTTC
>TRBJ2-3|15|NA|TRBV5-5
CASSLSTGRRDTQYF
TGTGCCAGCAGCTTGTCGACAGGGAGGAGGGATACGCAGTATTTT
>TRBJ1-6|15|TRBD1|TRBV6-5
CASSASTGLDSPLHF
TGTGCCAGCAGTGCGTCGACAGGGTTGGATTCACCCCTCCACTTT
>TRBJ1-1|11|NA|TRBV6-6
CASSLLAEAFF
TGTGCCAGCAGCCTCCTTGCTGAAGCTTTCTTT
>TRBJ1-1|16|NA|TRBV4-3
CASSQERLFTGTEAFF
TGCGCCAGCAGCCAAGAGAGGCTCTTTACGGGGACTGAAGCTTTCTTT
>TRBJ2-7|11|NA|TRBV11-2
CASSSGLEQYF
TGTGCCAGCAGCTCTGGCCTCGAGCAGTACTTC
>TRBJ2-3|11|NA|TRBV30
CARGGGDTQYF
TGTGCCCGGGGAGGAGGAGATACGCAGTATTTT
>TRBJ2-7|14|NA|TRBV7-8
CASSFTWTVNEQYF
TGTGCCAGCAGCTTTACCTGGACTGTCAACGAGCAGTACTTC
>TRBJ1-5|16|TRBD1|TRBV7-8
CASSLGRDRGYQPQHF
TGTGCCAGCAGCTTAGGCCGGGACAGGGGGTATCAGCCCCAGCATTTT
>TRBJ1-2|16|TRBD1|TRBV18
CASSPGTGATNYGYTF
TGTGCCAGCTCACCCGGGACAGGCGCCACTAACTATGGCTACACCTTC
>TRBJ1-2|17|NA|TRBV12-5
CASGFVLPGHPNYGYTF
TGTGCTAGTGGTTTCGTATTGCCGGGACATCCTAACTATGGCTACACCTTC
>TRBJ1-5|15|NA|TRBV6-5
CASRVQAYSNQPQHF
TGTGCCAGCAGGGTGCAGGCCTATAGCAATCAGCCCCAGCATTTT
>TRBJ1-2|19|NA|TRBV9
CASSVAIGGGTLPDYGYTF
TGTGCCAGCAGCGTAGCTATAGGAGGCGGGACGCTACCCGATTATGGCTACACCTTC
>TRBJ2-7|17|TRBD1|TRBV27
CASSLSSPGQGAYEQYF
TGTGCCAGCAGTTTATCCAGCCCGGGACAGGGGGCCTACGAGCAGTACTTC
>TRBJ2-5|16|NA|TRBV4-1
CASSQAPGTYQETQYF
TGCGCCAGCAGCCAAGCCCCCGGGACTTACCAAGAGACCCAGTACTTC
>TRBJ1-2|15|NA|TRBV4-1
CASSPWPNLNYGYTF
TGCGCCAGCAGCCCATGGCCGAATCTGAACTATGGCTACACCTTC
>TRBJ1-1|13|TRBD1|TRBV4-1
CASRVQGANEAFF
TGCGCCAGCAGGGTGCAGGGGGCGAATGAAGCTTTCTTT
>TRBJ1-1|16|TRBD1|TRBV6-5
CASSYLIGRGATEAFF
TGTGCCAGCAGTTACCTTATCGGCAGGGGGGCCACTGAAGCTTTCTTT
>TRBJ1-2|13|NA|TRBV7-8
CASSLGPSYGYTF
TGTGCCAGCAGCTTAGGCCCCAGCTATGGCTACACCTTC
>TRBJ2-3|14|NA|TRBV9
CASSRTLSTDTQYF
TGTGCCAGCTCCCGGACTCTTAGCACAGATACGCAGTATTTT
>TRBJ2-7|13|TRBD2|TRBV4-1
CASSHGLDREQYF
TGCGCCAGCAGCCATGGACTAGACCGCGAGCAGTACTTC
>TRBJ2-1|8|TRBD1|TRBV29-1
CSGGQGFF
TGCAGCGGAGGACAGGGGTTCTTC
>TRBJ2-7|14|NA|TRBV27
CATRQTLAYYEQYF
TGTGCCACAAGACAGACATTGGCCTACTACGAGCAGTACTTC
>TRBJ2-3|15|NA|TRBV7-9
CASNHEVESADTQYF
TGTGCCAGCAACCATGAGGTGGAAAGCGCAGATACGCAGTATTTT
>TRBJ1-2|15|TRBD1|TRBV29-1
CSVEERDRGLEGYTF
TGCAGCGTTGAAGAACGGGACAGGGGTCTAGAGGGCTACACCTTC
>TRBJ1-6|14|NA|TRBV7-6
CASSSTGKNSPLHF
TGTGCCAGCAGCTCAACAGGGAAGAATTCACCCCTCCACTTT
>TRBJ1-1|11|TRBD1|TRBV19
CASSPGGEAFF
TGTGCCAGTAGTCCAGGGGGGGAAGCTTTCTTT